The rows below give T cell receptor beta chains drawn from one sample of a study of PD-1 blockade in classical Hodgkin lymphoma. Clones were sequenced by immunoSEQ multiplex PCR, and TCRdb holds only the in-frame ones, with some missing. The table includes around 18,000 clones, just over 70% detected once. This sample comprised CD4+ T cells from blood, obtained before the fourth cycle of nivolumab. The receptors originated from a human donor with classical Hodgkin lymphoma. The CDR3 runs from the conserved cysteine through the conserved F or W. The order of the fields is clone size, J gene, D gene, V gene, CDR3 DNA, CDR3 protein. A D gene is named only where the DNA matches it firmly. Clone size appears in some rows only: once, few, many, or a class for an expanded clone.

>NA|TRBJ2-7|TRBD1|TRBV5-1
TGCGCCAGCCGGGACAGTGGAAACGAGCAGTACTTC
CASRDSGNEQYF
>NA|TRBJ1-1|NA|TRBV4-2
TGTGCCGGCAGCCAAGATCCCTCCTTAGGGTACGCTGAAGCTTTCTTT
CAGSQDPSLGYAEAFF
>NA|TRBJ1-1|NA|TRBV7-8
TGTGCCAGCAGCTTAAAGGTCCAGAGCACTGAAGCTTTCTTT
CASSLKVQSTEAFF
>few|TRBJ2-1|NA|TRBV4-3
TGCGCCAGCAGTCTACCGGGACTTTACAATGAGCAGTTCTTC
CASSLPGLYNEQFF
>NA|TRBJ2-7|NA|TRBV5-1
TGCGCCAGCAGCTTGGCCGTGGGGGCTATCTACGAGCAGTACTTC
CASSLAVGAIYEQYF
>NA|TRBJ1-1|NA|TRBV5-4
TGTGCCAGCAGCTTGGAGGTAGGGGGCACTGAAGCTTTCTTT
CASSLEVGGTEAFF
>NA|TRBJ1-3|NA|TRBV4-2
TGTGCCAGCAGCCAAGCGAAACCTGCGGGGGGCAACACCATATATTTT
CASSQAKPAGGNTIYF
>NA|TRBJ1-2|TRBD1|TRBV5-6
TGTGCCAGCAGCTGGACGCTAACAGGGGTAGGACAAGGCTACACCTTC
CASSWTLTGVGQGYTF
>NA|TRBJ1-6|TRBD1|TRBV6-5
TGTGCCAGCAGCATGGGAACAGGGGTAAATTCACCCCTCCACTTT
CASSMGTGVNSPLHF
>once|TRBJ1-4|NA|TRBV19
TGTGCCAGCAAAAGTCAGGGGTTGACTAATGAAAAACTGTTTTTT
CASKSQGLTNEKLFF
>NA|TRBJ2-3|TRBD2|TRBV6-4
TGTGCCAGCAGTGACTTTTTGTTTCGGGGGGAGGGCACAGATACGCAGTATTTT
CASSDFLFRGEGTDTQYF
>NA|TRBJ1-6|TRBD1|TRBV27
TGTGCCAGCAGTTTACGGACAGGTTTTCATAATTCACCCCTCCACTTT
CASSLRTGFHNSPLHF
>NA|TRBJ2-3|TRBD1|TRBV28
TGTGCCAGCAGCCAAATAGGACAGGTGGGGACAGATACGCAGTATTTT
CASSQIGQVGTDTQYF
>NA|TRBJ1-6|TRBD1|TRBV27
TGTGCCAGCAGAACAGGGGGCAATTATAATTCACCCCTCCACTTT
CASRTGGNYNSPLHF
>NA|TRBJ2-6|NA|TRBV25-1
TGTGCCAGCAGATCAAGAGGGTCGACCAACGTCCTGACTTTC
CASRSRGSTNVLTF
>NA|TRBJ2-7|NA|TRBV6-5
TGTGCCAGCAGTCCTACAGGGTTATACGAGCAGTACTTC
CASSPTGLYEQYF
>NA|TRBJ2-7|TRBD1|TRBV18
TGTGCCAGCTCAAACTTGGACAGGTACGAGCAGTACTTC
CASSNLDRYEQYF
>NA|TRBJ1-2|TRBD1|TRBV6-1
TGTGCCAGCAGTCGGGGACAGGGTGGAGGTGGCTACACCTTC
CASSRGQGGGGYTF
>NA|TRBJ2-5|TRBD2|TRBV5-1
TGCGCCAGCAGCTTGGTTGGAAGGGCGGGGGAAGGTGAGACCCAGTACTTC
CASSLVGRAGEGETQYF
>NA|TRBJ2-3|TRBD2|TRBV10-3
TGTGCCATCAGTGCCCGAAGTAGCGGGGGCGGAGATACGCAGTATTTT
CAISARSSGGGDTQYF
>few|TRBJ2-5|TRBD2|TRBV7-3
TGTGCCAGCAGCTCAGGGACTAGCGGGCGGGAGACCCAGTACTTC
CASSSGTSGRETQYF
>NA|TRBJ1-2|NA|TRBV5-6
TGTGCCAGCAGCTTGGCTACAGGACAAGGCTACACCTTC
CASSLATGQGYTF
>few|TRBJ1-5|NA|TRBV15
TGTGCCACCAGCAGCCCTAGGACGGGGGGGAATCAGCCCCAGCATTTT
CATSSPRTGGNQPQHF
>NA|TRBJ2-1|NA|TRBV11-2
TGTGCCAGCTTGGGACTTCACAATGAGCAGTTCTTC
CASLGLHNEQFF
>NA|TRBJ1-2|TRBD1|TRBV19
TGTGCCAGTAGTACGGGACAGAACTATGGCTACACCTTC
CASSTGQNYGYTF
>NA|TRBJ1-6|TRBD1|TRBV19
TGTGCCAGTAGTTACAGGGGGCTGGGTTCACCCCTCCACTTT
CASSYRGLGSPLHF
>once|TRBJ2-1|NA|TRBV7-3
TGTGCCAGCAGCTTACGGGCTAGCGAGCCCAATGAGCAGTTCTTC
CASSLRASEPNEQFF
>NA|TRBJ2-7|NA|TRBV7-2
TGTGCCAGCAGCGGGGCAGTTGGCTACGAGCAGTACTTC
CASSGAVGYEQYF
>few|TRBJ1-6|TRBD1|TRBV28
TGTGCCAGCAGGTCGACAGGGGGAATTTCACCCCTCCACTTT
CASRSTGGISPLHF
>NA|TRBJ2-3|NA|TRBV5-1
TGCGCCAGCAGCTCCGCGAGCACAGATACGCAGTATTTT
CASSSASTDTQYF
>NA|TRBJ2-7|TRBD1|TRBV5-1
TGCGCCAGCAGCGATCGGACAGGGGCCTCCTACGAGCAGTACTTC
CASSDRTGASYEQYF
>NA|TRBJ1-2|NA|TRBV7-2
TGTGCCAGCAGCTCCCCGCCTCAGATTGGCTACACCTTC
CASSSPPQIGYTF
>NA|TRBJ2-3|TRBD2|TRBV4-2
TGTGCCAGCAATAGCGGGGGGTTTAGCACAGATACGCAGTATTTT
CASNSGGFSTDTQYF
>NA|TRBJ2-1|TRBD2|TRBV2
TGTGCCAGCAGAGATAAGGGACTAGCGGACAATGAGCAGTTCTTC
CASRDKGLADNEQFF
>NA|TRBJ2-3|TRBD1|TRBV25-1
TGTGCCAGCAGCTCCGGACAGGGGTATGGTACAGATACGCAGTATTTT
CASSSGQGYGTDTQYF
>few|TRBJ1-1|NA|TRBV6-5
TGTGCCAGCAGCCCCAGGGGTTTGGGTGAAGCTTTCTTT
CASSPRGLGEAFF
>NA|TRBJ1-3|TRBD1|TRBV5-1
TGCGCCAGCAGCCCTAGGACAGGGGCGGACACCATATATTTT
CASSPRTGADTIYF
>once|TRBJ1-5|NA|TRBV2
TGTGCCAGCAGTGTCGGGCAAAGCAATCAGCCCCAGCATTTT
CASSVGQSNQPQHF
>medium-sized|TRBJ2-7|NA|TRBV5-6
TGTGCCAGCAGTAGATACCCAGGCACCTACGAGCAGTACTTC
CASSRYPGTYEQYF
>NA|TRBJ1-1|TRBD1|TRBV6-5
TGTGCCAGCAGGACCGACAGGGTGGGTACTGAAGCTTTCTTT
CASRTDRVGTEAFF
>NA|TRBJ2-5|TRBD2|TRBV7-2
TGTGCCAGCAGCTTACAAGTAGGCGGGGGTTCACAAGAGACCCAGTACTTC
CASSLQVGGGSQETQYF
>NA|TRBJ2-3|NA|TRBV6-5
TGTGCCAGCAGTTACTTACCAGAACTTGCAGATACGCAGTATTTT
CASSYLPELADTQYF
>NA|TRBJ1-2|NA|TRBV2
TGTGCCAGCAGTGACGGCGGAGCCGCAGCTAACTATGGCTACACCTTC
CASSDGGAAANYGYTF
>NA|TRBJ2-1|NA|TRBV18
TGTGCCAGCTCACCCGGCTACAATGAGCAGTTCTTC
CASSPGYNEQFF
>NA|TRBJ2-1|NA|TRBV21-1
TGTGCCAGCAGCAAAGTGGCGGGAGGGTGTACCAATGAGCAGTTCTTC
CASSKVAGGCTNEQFF
>NA|TRBJ2-7|TRBD1|TRBV2
TGTGCCAGCAGTGACCAGGGGGCTTTCTACGAGCAGTACTTC
CASSDQGAFYEQYF
>NA|TRBJ1-2|TRBD1|TRBV2
TGTGCCAGCAGTGAACAGGGGGCAAGGTTGTATGGCTACACCTTC
CASSEQGARLYGYTF
>NA|TRBJ2-1|NA|TRBV29-1
TGCAGCGTGCCCCGGACAGGCAGCGGGAGAGGGGATGAGCAGTTCTTC
CSVPRTGSGRGDEQFF
>NA|TRBJ2-1|TRBD1|TRBV7-2
TGTGCCAGCAGGGGACAGGACCCCTACAATGAGCAGTTCTTC
CASRGQDPYNEQFF
>NA|TRBJ1-1|NA|TRBV7-5
TGTGCCAGAAGACGCACAGGGGAGGAAGCTTTCTTT
CARRRTGEEAFF
>NA|TRBJ1-6|TRBD1|TRBV18
TGTGCCAGCTCACCTTGGACAGGGGCGGGTTCACCCCTCCACTTT
CASSPWTGAGSPLHF
>NA|TRBJ2-1|TRBD2|TRBV5-4
TGTGCCAGCAGCCCTGGCGGCCTAGCGGGAACCGGTGTGAAGTTCTTC
CASSPGGLAGTGVKFF
>NA|TRBJ2-7|NA|TRBV5-5
TGTGCCAGCAGCTTGGCCTCTGACGGGGAGCAGTACTTC
CASSLASDGEQYF
>NA|TRBJ1-3|TRBD1|TRBV7-9
TGTGCCAGCAGCAAGGGACAGGTCGCTGGAAACACCATATATTTT
CASSKGQVAGNTIYF